One sample yielded the 32 T cell receptor beta chains listed below, sequenced in a study of blood T cell repertoires in COVID-19. Sequencing was performed with immunoSEQ multiplex PCR; in TCRdb, only in-frame clones are kept and a portion is missing. The table lists over 40,000 clones, approximately 86% of them singletons, with approximately 4.1% in the top ten. The sequencing sample was made of peripheral blood. The source is a man older than 75 with active COVID-19.

This clone was picked up one time. V is TRBV13 and J is TRBJ2-1; the D gene is possibly TRBD2 (7 bases). Trimming left V 5 bases short and J 9 bases short, with 20 bases between. The CDR3 sequence is 15 residues long. The germline CDR1 and CDR2 sequences are PRHDT and FYEKMQ (reference sequence). CDR3 nucleotide sequence: TGTGCCAGCAGCCCGCCGACGGGGGGCGGCAGTGAGCAGTTCTTC. Its translation: CASSPPTGGGSEQFF.

There are a few counts of this clone. V usage is TRBV7-9 and J usage is TRBJ2-1, with TRBD1 matching 8 bases. The V gene end was trimmed by 2 bases and the J gene end by 4 bases; junction bases not matched to a gene: 10. The CDR3 has 17 residues. The germline V gene has CDR1 SEHNR and CDR2 FQNEAQ (reference sequence). CDR3 loop: CASSLPDRGYDYNEQFF. CDR3 DNA sequence: TGTGCCAGCAGCTTACCCGACAGGGGTTATGATTACAATGAGCAGTTCTTC.

This chain uses TRBV4-2 with TRBJ2-5; 7 nucleotides match TRBD2. The CDR3 length is 16 residues. Trimming cost V 4 bases and J 4 bases; bases outside gene matches: 12. The germline gives CDR1 LGHNA, CDR2 YNFKEQ. This CDR3 reads CASSLLGGDSGETQYF. DNA of the CDR3: TGTGCCAGCAGCCTCTTGGGAGGGGATTCCGGAGAGACCCAGTACTTC.

The V and J genes are TRBV18 and TRBJ2-3; 8 bases agree with TRBD1. With 2 bases clipped from V and 6 bases from J, the junction kept 4 bases outside the gene matches. Germline values: CDR1 KGHSH, CDR2 LQKENI. The CDR3 runs 14 residues. The CDR3: CASSPGQGMDTQYF. Here the CDR3 DNA reads TGTGCCAGCTCACCAGGACAGGGTATGGATACGCAGTATTTT.

The V call is TRBV21-1, the J call TRBJ2-1; whether TRBD2, the table's D call, matches the DNA was not checked. TRBV21-1 is a known pseudogene. The CDR3 is made up of 11 amino acids. CDR3 sequence (DNA): TGTGCCAGCAGCCGGGAGGTCCCAAAGATCTTC. This sequence encodes CASSREVPKIF.

V is TRBV7-9 and J is TRBJ2-3, with D perhaps TRBD2 (6 bases). The V end was cut by 8 bases, the J end by 6 bases, with 15 bases between. In germline, CDR1 is SEHNR, CDR2 FQNEAQ (reference sequence). The CDR3 consists of 13 residues. CDR3 protein: CASQGLQWDTQYF. The CDR3 coding sequence is TGTGCCAGCCAGGGACTCCAGTGGGATACGCAGTATTTT.

V and J are TRBV30 and TRBJ1-6; tentative D call: TRBD1 (5 bases). This CDR3 has 16 amino acids. Germline V gives CDR1 GTSNPN, CDR2 SVGIG (reference sequence). V lost 2 bases to trimming and J lost 4 bases, with 15 bases between them. DNA for the CDR3: TGTGCCTGGAGTCGCCTGGGGGGAGAATATAATTCACCCCTCCACTTT. As protein: CAWSRLGGEYNSPLHF.

This rearrangement joins TRBV27 to TRBJ2-1; TRBD2 matches 9 bases. CDR3 length equals 18 residues. Per the germline V gene, CDR1 is MNHEY and CDR2 is SMNVEV (reference sequence). With 8 bases clipped from V and 3 bases from J, the junction kept 17 bases outside the gene matches. CDR3 amino acids: CASPFLDLLAGNYNEQFF. The CDR3 DNA follows: TGTGCCAGCCCATTTCTGGACCTCCTAGCGGGAAACTACAATGAGCAGTTCTTC.

The CDR3 here is CASSIAGTAYNEQFF. CDR3 bases: TGTGCCAGTAGTATAGCGGGAACCGCCTACAATGAGCAGTTCTTC. The chain uses TRBV19 and TRBJ2-1; a weak D match, TRBD2 (5 bases). V was clipped by 1 base and J by 2 bases, with 9 bases between them. Germline lookup yields CDR1 LNHDA and CDR2 SQIVND (reference sequence). The CDR3 has 15 residues. The complete variable domain, with remaining parts taken from reference TRBV19 and TRBJ2-1, reads DGGITQSPKYLFRKEGQNVTLSCEQNLNHDAMYWYRQDPGQGLRLIYYSQIVNDFQKGDIAEGYSVSREKKESFPLTVTSAQKNPTAFYLCASSIAGTAYNEQFFGPGTRLTVL.

The V call is TRBV2, the J call TRBJ2-5; D is unclear. Germline CDR1 SNHLY, CDR2 FYNNEI. V was shortened by 2 bases and J by 2 bases, with 3 bases between the two germline ends. The CDR3 is 12 residues long. This chain's CDR3 is CASSERQETQYF. The DNA for the CDR3 is TGTGCCAGCAGTGAACGGCAAGAGACCCAGTACTTC.

This clone appeared a single time. The V and J genes are TRBV7-2 and TRBJ1-1, with a tentative D call TRBD1 (6 bases). The germline V and J ends were trimmed by 1 base and 6 bases, with 18 bases remaining between them. CDR3 length: 16 amino acids. Looked up from germline, CDR1 is SGHTA and CDR2 is FQGNSA. The CDR3 bases are TGTGCCAGCAGCTTAGGGCCCGGGGGGCAAGGTGCTGAAGCTTTCTTT. Residues: CASSLGPGGQGAEAFF. Full variable domain (remainder filled in from reference TRBV7-2 and TRBJ1-1): GAGVSQSPSNKVTEKGKDVELRCDPISGHTALYWYRQSLGQGLEFLIYFQGNSAPDKSGLPSDRFSAERTGGSVSTLTIQRTQQEDSAVYLCASSLGPGGQGAEAFFGQGTRLTVV.

The genes are TRBV10-3 and TRBJ2-7, with TRBD2 matching over 11 bases. Germline CDR1 reads ENHRY; CDR2 reads SYGVKD. V shed 10 bases, J shed 2 bases, and the junction held 10 bases outside the gene matches. CDR3 length: 15 residues. CDR3 loop: CATAEGLAETYEQYF. CDR3 sequence (DNA): TGTGCCACAGCAGAGGGACTAGCGGAGACCTACGAGCAGTACTTC.

This rearrangement joins TRBV7-2 to TRBJ1-2; D is uncertain. Germline assignment: CDR1 SGHTA and CDR2 FQGNSA. Trimming cost V 2 bases and J 6 bases, with 7 bases left between them. The CDR3 is 12 residues long. CDR3 in DNA: TGTGCCAGCAGCTTATTACTCGATGGCTACACCTTC. Amino acids: CASSLLLDGYTF.

The genes are TRBV7-3 and TRBJ2-3; 10 bases are shared with TRBD2. J lost 2 bases, V lost 4 bases, and 6 bases had no gene match. Germline CDR1 and CDR2: SGHTA and FQGTGA. The CDR3 runs 16 residues. CDR3 in amino acids: CASSSLAGAVTDTQYF. As DNA, the CDR3 is TGTGCCAGCAGCTCCCTAGCGGGAGCTGTCACAGATACGCAGTATTTT. The full variable domain, rest sourced from reference TRBV7-3 and TRBJ2-3, is GAGVSQTPSNKVTEKGKYVELRCDPISGHTALYWYRQSLGQGPEFLIYFQGTGAADDSGLPNDRFFAVRPEGSVSTLKIQRTERGDSAVYLCASSSLAGAVTDTQYFGPGTRLTVL.

This chain links TRBV27 with TRBJ2-5; TRBD2 is a possible D gene (6 bases). The CDR3 has 12 residues. Deletions cut 9 bases from V and 3 bases from J, with 11 bases between. Germline assignment: CDR1 MNHEY and CDR2 SMNVEV (reference sequence). The CDR3 DNA is TGTGCCAGGGGGGGACTGAAAGAGACCCAGTACTTC. It encodes CARGGLKETQYF.

V is TRBV11-2 and J is TRBJ2-5, with TRBD1 matching over 11 bases. Losses at the gene ends were 5 bases for V and 4 bases for J; bases not matched to a gene: 9. The CDR3 is made up of 16 amino acids. CDR1 and CDR2 (germline): SGHAT, FQNNGV. CDR3 bases: TGTGCCAGCAGCACCGGGACAGGGGGATGGGGAGAGACCCAGTACTTC. It specifies CASSTGTGGWGETQYF. Supplemented by reference TRBV11-2 and TRBJ2-5, the full variable domain reads EAGVAQSPRYKIIEKRQSVAFWCNPISGHATLYWYQQILGQGPKLLIQFQNNGVVDDSQLPKDRFSAERLKGVDSTLKIQPAKLEDSAVYLCASSTGTGGWGETQYFGPGTRLLVL.

The chain links TRBV4-1 to TRBJ2-3; D is uncertain. There are 17 residues in the CDR3. V gave up 1 base and J gave up 4 bases, with 18 bases separating them. Germline CDR1 MGHRA, CDR2 YSYEKL. The DNA of the CDR3 is TGCGCCAGCAGCCAAGTCCGAGGTCTAGTCGAAGCAGATACGCAGTATTTT. Translation gives CASSQVRGLVEADTQYF.

The chain is built from TRBV19 and TRBJ2-1, with 8 bases aligning to TRBD2. Germline V CDR1 and CDR2: LNHDA, SQIVND (reference sequence). V shed 2 bases and J 7 bases; nucleotides not matched to a gene: 7. This CDR3 is 15 amino acids long. Here the CDR3 DNA reads TGTGCCAGTAGTATACTGGATAGCGGGATTAATGAGCAGTTCTTC. This translates into CASSILDSGINEQFF.

The rearrangement uses TRBV11-2 and TRBJ1-4; 7 bases match TRBD1. In germline, CDR1 is SGHAT, CDR2 FQNNGV. This CDR3 has 14 amino acids. V lost 3 bases, J lost 7 bases, and 5 bases stayed unmatched. The CDR3 reads CASSFRDSGEKLFF. The CDR3 nucleotides are TGTGCCAGCAGCTTCCGGGACAGCGGTGAAAAACTGTTTTTT. The whole variable domain, remainder taken from reference TRBV11-2 and TRBJ1-4, is EAGVAQSPRYKIIEKRQSVAFWCNPISGHATLYWYQQILGQGPKLLIQFQNNGVVDDSQLPKDRFSAERLKGVDSTLKIQPAKLEDSAVYLCASSFRDSGEKLFFGSGTQLSVL.

Only a few counts were recorded for this clone. The V call is TRBV28, the J call TRBJ2-3; TRBD2 agrees at 9 bases. CDR1 MDHEN and CDR2 SYDVKM come from the germline V gene. The CDR3 is 16 residues long. The J segment lost 4 bases and the V segment lost 6 bases, leaving 11 bases of the junction unmatched. CDR3: CASRTTSGGLPDTQYF. DNA of the CDR3: TGTGCCAGCAGAACGACTAGCGGAGGCCTGCCAGATACGCAGTATTTT.

This sequence joins TRBV9 and TRBJ2-1; 8 positions agree with TRBD2. Germline loops: CDR1 SGDLS, CDR2 YYNGEE. With V trimmed by 2 bases and J by 0 bases, 1 base remained unmatched. This CDR3 is built from 15 residues. Written as DNA, the CDR3 is TGTGCCAGCAGCGTGAGCGGGAGCTCCTACAATGAGCAGTTCTTC. Its protein is CASSVSGSSYNEQFF.

The genes are TRBV9 and TRBJ2-7, with 9 bases fitting TRBD1. Germline V gene data show CDR1 as SGDLS and CDR2 as YYNGEE. The CDR3 sequence is 14 residues long. The V and J ends lost 1 base and 2 bases, in that order; junction bases with no gene match: 1. The CDR3 here is CASSVTGGAYEQYF. CDR3 coding DNA: TGTGCCAGCAGCGTAACAGGGGGCGCCTACGAGCAGTACTTC. Full variable domain (outside the CDR3, taken from reference TRBV9 and TRBJ2-7): DSGVTQTPKHLITATGQRVTLRCSPRSGDLSVYWYQQSLDQGLQFLIQYYNGEERAKGNILERFSAQQFPDLHSELNLSSLELGDSALYFCASSVTGGAYEQYFGPGTRLTVT.

The genes are TRBV3-1 (or the pseudogene TRBV3-2) and TRBJ1-2; maybe TRBD1 (5 bases). Germline values: CDR1 LGHDT, CDR2 YNNKEL (reference sequence). CDR3 length: 15 amino acids. Trimming removed 1 base from V and 9 bases from J, with 18 bases in between. The CDR3 bases are TGTGCCAGCAGCCAAGCGGGGACTCTCCCCGGTCGCTACACCTTC. It encodes CASSQAGTLPGRYTF.

This clone has a single count. The rearrangement uses TRBV7-2 and TRBJ2-7; tentative D call: TRBD2 (6 bases). The CDR3 loop spans 15 amino acids. The V gene lost 3 bases and the J gene lost 2 bases, with 14 bases spanning the gap. CDR1 is SGHTA, CDR2 FQGNSA, per germline. DNA for the CDR3: TGTGCCAGCAGCTTCGACACTAGCCGGACCTACGAGCAGTACTTC. Its protein product is CASSFDTSRTYEQYF.

The genes are TRBV28 and TRBJ1-3, with D uncertain. The germline V and J ends were trimmed by 3 bases and 4 bases, with 13 bases remaining between them. This CDR3 contains 15 residues. Germline V CDR1 and CDR2: MDHEN, SYDVKM. DNA for the CDR3: TGTGCCAGCAGTTTCCCCAGCGGATCGGGAAACACCATATATTTT. This codes for CASSFPSGSGNTIYF.

V usage is TRBV11-3 and J usage is TRBJ2-1; 9 nucleotides align to TRBD1. Trimming removed 5 bases from V and 0 bases from J; junction bases left unmatched: 8. This CDR3 has 17 residues. Germline V gene data show CDR1 as SGHNT and CDR2 as YENEEA. The CDR3 sequence is CASSRGTGTFSYNEQFF. The CDR3, as DNA: TGTGCCAGCAGCCGCGGGACAGGGACCTTCTCCTACAATGAGCAGTTCTTC.

This chain uses TRBV2 with TRBJ2-7; D not certain. Germline assignment: CDR1 SNHLY and CDR2 FYNNEI. V shed 2 bases and J shed 0 bases, with 11 bases lying between them. CDR3 size: 15 residues. Here the CDR3 reads CASSERPLSSYEQYF. In nucleotides, the CDR3 is TGTGCCAGCAGTGAACGTCCCCTCAGCTCCTACGAGCAGTACTTC.

This clone was picked up many times. This chain uses TRBV6-5 with TRBJ1-2; 9 bases are shared with TRBD1. Trimming at V came to 7 bases and at J to 8 bases, leaving 14 bases not matched to a gene. Germline CDR1 is MNHEY and CDR2 is SVGAGI. The CDR3 is 15 residues long. The CDR3 loop reads CASTASTGGRSGYTF. The CDR3, as DNA: TGTGCCAGCACCGCTTCAACAGGGGGCCGGTCGGGCTACACCTTC.

This clone was seen a few times. The chain joins TRBV5-4 to TRBJ2-5, with TRBD1 identical over 7 bases. Germline assignment: CDR1 SGHNT and CDR2 YYREEE (reference sequence). J was trimmed by 3 bases and V by 2 bases; bases with no gene match: 4. The CDR3 has 14 residues. The chain's CDR3 is CASSFSTGEETQYF. CDR3 coding DNA: TGTGCCAGCAGCTTTTCTACAGGGGAAGAGACCCAGTACTTC.

V gene TRBV6-5 combines with J gene TRBJ2-5, with D possibly matching TRBD2 (6 bases). V shed 6 bases and J shed 2 bases, with 13 bases lying between them. CDR3 size: 14 residues. Per the germline V gene, CDR1 is MNHEY and CDR2 is SVGAGI. The CDR3 coding sequence is TGTGCCAGCAGCGGACTAACCCCACAAGAGACCCAGTACTTC. This encodes CASSGLTPQETQYF.

This rearrangement joins TRBV5-6 to TRBJ2-7, with D unclear. CDR1 SGHDT and CDR2 YYEEEE come from the germline V gene. This CDR3 contains 13 residues. Trimming shortened V by 5 bases and J by 3 bases, and 12 bases separated the two germline ends. The CDR3 loop reads CASSSTPNYEQYF. CDR3 nucleotide sequence: TGTGCCAGCAGTTCTACTCCAAACTACGAGCAGTACTTC.

The J gene is TRBJ2-2, the V gene TRBV6-2 or TRBV6-3, with 7 bases fitting TRBD1. V lost 8 bases to trimming and J lost 6 bases; unmatched junction nucleotides: 9. The CDR3 has 14 residues. The germline V gene encodes CDR1 MNHEY and CDR2 SVGEGT. CDR3 nucleotide sequence: TGTGCCAGCCGCCCACAGGGGCTGGCCGGGGAGCTGTTTTTT. The encoded protein is CASRPQGLAGELFF.